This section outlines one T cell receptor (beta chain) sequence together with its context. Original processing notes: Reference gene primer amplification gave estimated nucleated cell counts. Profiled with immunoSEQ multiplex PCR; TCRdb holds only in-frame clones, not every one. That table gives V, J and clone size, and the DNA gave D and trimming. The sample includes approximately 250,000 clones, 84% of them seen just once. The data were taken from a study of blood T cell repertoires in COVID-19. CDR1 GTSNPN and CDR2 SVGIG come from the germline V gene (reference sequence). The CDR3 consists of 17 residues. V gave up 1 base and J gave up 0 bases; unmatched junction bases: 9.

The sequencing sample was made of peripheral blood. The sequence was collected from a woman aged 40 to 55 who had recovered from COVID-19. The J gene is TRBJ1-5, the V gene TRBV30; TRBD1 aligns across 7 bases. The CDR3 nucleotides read TGTGCCTGGAGTGAGGGGGCGACAGCGTATAGCAATCAGCCCCAGCATTTT. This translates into CAWSEGATAYSNQPQHF.